This TCR beta chain was sequenced for a study of T-cell reconstitution after alpha-beta-depleted transplantation in children. Study observations and caveats: For some patients, TCRbeta diversity was high at day 60 because of recipient T cells and thymic progenitors that survived. Expanded graft clones, several hundred of them, were reportedly the source of alpha-beta T cells about two months after transplant. When one year had passed after transplant, most T-cell counts and diversity came from newly produced T cells.

The TCRbeta library was prepared with unique molecular identifiers. TCRdb fed the PCR reads into MiXCR, producing one record per CDR3 protein. The sample yields almost 500,000 distinct CDR3 sequences, under 12% seen once. This clonotype was observed at least ten times. Its antigen remains unidentified. This CDR3 has 13 amino acids. The germline V and J ends were trimmed by 4 bases and 2 bases, with 7 bases remaining between them. Germline values: CDR1 MNHNY, CDR2 SVGAGI (reference sequence). This clonotype was sampled from a child aged 2 to 10 with inherited bone marrow failure, due to receive a stem cell transplant. This sequence joins TRBV6-6 and TRBJ2-3, with TRBD1 as a possible D gene (5 bases). Sample: PBMCs, taken before TCRalphabeta/CD19-depleted stem cell transplant. CDR3 amino acids: CASSSQVTDTQYF. CDR3 sequence (DNA): TGTGCCAGCAGTTCACAGGTCACAGATACGCAGTATTTT.